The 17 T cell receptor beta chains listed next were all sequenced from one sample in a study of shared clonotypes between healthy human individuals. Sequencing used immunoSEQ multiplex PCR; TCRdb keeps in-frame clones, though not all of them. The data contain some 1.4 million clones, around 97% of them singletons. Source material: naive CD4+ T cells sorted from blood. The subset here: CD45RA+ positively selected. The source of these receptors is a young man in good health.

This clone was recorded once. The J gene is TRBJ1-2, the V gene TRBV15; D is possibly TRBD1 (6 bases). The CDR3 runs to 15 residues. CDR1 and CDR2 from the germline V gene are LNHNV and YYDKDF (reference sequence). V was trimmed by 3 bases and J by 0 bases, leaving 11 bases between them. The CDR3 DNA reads TGTGCCACCAGCAGTATGGACAGAACTAACTATGGCTACACCTTC. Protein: CATSSMDRTNYGYTF.

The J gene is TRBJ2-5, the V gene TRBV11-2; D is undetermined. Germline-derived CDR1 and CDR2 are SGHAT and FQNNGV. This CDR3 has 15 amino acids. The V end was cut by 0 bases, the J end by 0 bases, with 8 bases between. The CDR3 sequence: CASSLDGYDQETQYF. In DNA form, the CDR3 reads TGTGCCAGCAGCTTAGATGGGTATGACCAAGAGACCCAGTACTTC. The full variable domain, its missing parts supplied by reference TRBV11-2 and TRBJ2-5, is EAGVAQSPRYKIIEKRQSVAFWCNPISGHATLYWYQQILGQGPKLLIQFQNNGVVDDSQLPKDRFSAERLKGVDSTLKIQPAKLEDSAVYLCASSLDGYDQETQYFGPGTRLLVL.

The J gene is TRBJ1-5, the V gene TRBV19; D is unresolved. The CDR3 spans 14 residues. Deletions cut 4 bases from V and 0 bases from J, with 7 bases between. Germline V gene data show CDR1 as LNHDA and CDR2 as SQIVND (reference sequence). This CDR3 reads CASSKGYSNQPQHF. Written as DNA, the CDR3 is TGTGCCAGTAGTAAAGGGTATAGCAATCAGCCCCAGCATTTT. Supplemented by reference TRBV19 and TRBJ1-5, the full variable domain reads DGGITQSPKYLFRKEGQNVTLSCEQNLNHDAMYWYRQDPGQGLRLIYYSQIVNDFQKGDIAEGYSVSREKKESFPLTVTSAQKNPTAFYLCASSKGYSNQPQHFGDGTRLSIL.

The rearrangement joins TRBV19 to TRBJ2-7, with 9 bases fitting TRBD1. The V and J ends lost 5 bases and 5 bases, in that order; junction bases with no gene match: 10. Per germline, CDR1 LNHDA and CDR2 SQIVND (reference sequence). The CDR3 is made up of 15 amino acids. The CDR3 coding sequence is TGTGCCAGTAGTCCAAGCGGGGACAGGGAGGACGAGCAGTACTTC. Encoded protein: CASSPSGDREDEQYF.

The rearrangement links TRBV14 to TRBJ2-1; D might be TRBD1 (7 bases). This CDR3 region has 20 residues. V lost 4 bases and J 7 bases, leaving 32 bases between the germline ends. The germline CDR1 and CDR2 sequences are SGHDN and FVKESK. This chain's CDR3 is CASSPFVNRGASAWGNEQFF. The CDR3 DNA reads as TGTGCCAGCAGCCCCTTCGTCAACAGGGGAGCTAGCGCCTGGGGGAATGAGCAGTTCTTC.

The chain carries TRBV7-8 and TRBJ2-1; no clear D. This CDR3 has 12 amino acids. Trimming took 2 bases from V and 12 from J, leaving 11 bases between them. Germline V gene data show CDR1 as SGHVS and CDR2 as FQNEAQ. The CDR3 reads CASSLSWAGQFF. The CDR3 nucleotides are TGTGCCAGCAGCTTATCGTGGGCCGGGCAGTTCTTC. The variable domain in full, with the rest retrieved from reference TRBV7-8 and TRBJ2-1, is GAGVSQSPRYKVAKRGQDVALRCDPISGHVSLFWYQQALGQGPEFLTYFQNEAQLDKSGLPSDRFFAERPEGSVSTLKIQRTQQEDSAVYLCASSLSWAGQFFGPGTRLTVL.

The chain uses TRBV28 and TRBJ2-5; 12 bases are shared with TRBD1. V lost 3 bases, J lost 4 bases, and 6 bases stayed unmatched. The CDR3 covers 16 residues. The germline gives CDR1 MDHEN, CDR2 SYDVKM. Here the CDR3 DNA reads TGTGCCAGCAGTTTCCCCGGGGACAGGGGGCTAGAGACCCAGTACTTC. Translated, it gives CASSFPGDRGLETQYF.

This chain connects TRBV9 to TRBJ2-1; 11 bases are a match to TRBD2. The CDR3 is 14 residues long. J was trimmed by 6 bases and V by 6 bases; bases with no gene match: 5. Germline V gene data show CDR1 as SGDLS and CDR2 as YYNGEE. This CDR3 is CASTRLAGSNEQFF. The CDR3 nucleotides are TGTGCCAGCACCAGACTAGCGGGAAGCAATGAGCAGTTCTTC.

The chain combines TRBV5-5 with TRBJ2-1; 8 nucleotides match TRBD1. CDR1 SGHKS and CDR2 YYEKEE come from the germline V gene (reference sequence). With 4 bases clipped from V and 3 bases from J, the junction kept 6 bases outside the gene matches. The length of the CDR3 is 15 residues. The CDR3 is CASSTSGQVYNEQFF. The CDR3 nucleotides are TGTGCCAGCAGCACATCGGGACAGGTCTACAATGAGCAGTTCTTC.

The chain's CDR3 is CASSVVRDYGSEQFF. The CDR3 region has the DNA TGTGCCAGCAGCGTAGTCCGGGACTATGGGTCTGAGCAGTTCTTC. The chain is built from TRBV9 and TRBJ2-1; 7 nucleotides match TRBD2. Losses at the gene ends were 0 bases for V and 9 bases for J; bases not matched to a gene: 9. The CDR3 contains 15 residues. Per the germline V gene, CDR1 is SGDLS and CDR2 is YYNGEE.

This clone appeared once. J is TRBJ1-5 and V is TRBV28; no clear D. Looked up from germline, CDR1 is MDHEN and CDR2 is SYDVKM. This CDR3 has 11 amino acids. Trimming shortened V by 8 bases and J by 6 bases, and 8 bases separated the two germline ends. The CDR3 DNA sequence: TGTGCCAGCGGTCAGGCTCAGCCCCAGCATTTT. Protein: CASGQAQPQHF.

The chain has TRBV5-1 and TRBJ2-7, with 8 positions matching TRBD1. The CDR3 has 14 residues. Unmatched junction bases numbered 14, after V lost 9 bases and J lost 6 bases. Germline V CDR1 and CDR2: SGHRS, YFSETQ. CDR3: CATSLGQGAREQYF. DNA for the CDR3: TGCGCCACCTCGCTTGGGCAGGGGGCGCGCGAGCAGTACTTC. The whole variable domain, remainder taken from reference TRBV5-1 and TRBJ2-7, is KAGVTQTPRYLIKTRGQQVTLSCSPISGHRSVSWYQQTPGQGLQFLFEYFSETQRNKGNFPGRFSGRQFSNSRSEMNVSTLELGDSALYLCATSLGQGAREQYFGPGTRLTVT.

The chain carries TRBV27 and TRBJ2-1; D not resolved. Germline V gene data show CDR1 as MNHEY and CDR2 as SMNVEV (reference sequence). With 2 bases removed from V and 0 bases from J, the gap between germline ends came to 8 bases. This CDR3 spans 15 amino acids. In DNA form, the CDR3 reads TGTGCCAGCAGTTTAGCGAGCTTCTCCTACAATGAGCAGTTCTTC. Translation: CASSLASFSYNEQFF.

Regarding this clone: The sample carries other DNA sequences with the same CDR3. The CDR3 protein is CASSVAGTGDYEQYF. The CDR3 DNA reads TGTGCCAGCAGCGTAGCTGGGACAGGGGACTACGAGCAGTACTTC. The J gene is TRBJ2-7, the V gene TRBV9, with 10 positions matching TRBD1. CDR3 size: 15 residues. With 0 bases clipped from V and 3 bases from J, the junction kept 3 bases outside the gene matches. Germline CDR1 and CDR2: SGDLS and YYNGEE. The variable domain in full, completed from reference TRBV9 and TRBJ2-7, reads DSGVTQTPKHLITATGQRVTLRCSPRSGDLSVYWYQQSLDQGLQFLIQYYNGEERAKGNILERFSAQQFPDLHSELNLSSLELGDSALYFCASSVAGTGDYEQYFGPGTRLTVT.

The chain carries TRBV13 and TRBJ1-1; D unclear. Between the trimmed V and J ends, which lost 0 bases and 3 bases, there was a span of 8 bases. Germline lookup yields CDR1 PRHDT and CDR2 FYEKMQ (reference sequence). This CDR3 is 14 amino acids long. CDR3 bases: TGTGCCAGCAGCTTAGGCCGGTTGTACACTGAAGCTTTCTTT. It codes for CASSLGRLYTEAFF.

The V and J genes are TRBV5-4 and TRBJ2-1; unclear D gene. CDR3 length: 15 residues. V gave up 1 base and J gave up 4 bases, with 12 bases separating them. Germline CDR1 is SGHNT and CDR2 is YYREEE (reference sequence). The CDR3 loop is CASSLHPALYNEQFF. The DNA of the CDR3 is TGTGCCAGCAGCTTGCACCCGGCTTTGTACAATGAGCAGTTCTTC.

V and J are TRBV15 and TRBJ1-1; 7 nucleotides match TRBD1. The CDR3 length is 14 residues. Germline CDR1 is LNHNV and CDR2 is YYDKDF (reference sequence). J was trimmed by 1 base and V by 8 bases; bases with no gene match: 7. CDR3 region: CATPVRDRNTEAFF. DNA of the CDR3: TGTGCCACCCCGGTCCGGGACAGGAACACTGAAGCTTTCTTT.